What follows describes a single TCR beta chain. The data belong to a study of cytomegalovirus exposure and HLA in healthy donors. Germline-derived CDR1 and CDR2 are MGHRA and YSYEKL. The CDR3 loop spans 13 amino acids. The ends were cut back, 1 base at V and 1 base at J, with 5 bases in the middle. Primers: 60 Vbeta forward and 13 Jbeta reverse. Here immunoSEQ multiplex PCR was the method, and the copy in TCRdb shows in-frame clones only, minus some. This sample has 100,000 or so clones; approximately 79% occur once, and the top ten carry approximately 6.9%. The source is a man between 25 and 39 years old in good health and CMV-seropositive. This chain uses TRBV4-1 with TRBJ2-7; D call uncertain. The material sequenced was PBMCs. The CDR3: CASSQVESYEQYF. The CDR3 bases are TGCGCCAGCAGCCAAGTAGAGTCCTACGAGCAGTACTTC.